This T cell receptor (beta chain) originates from a study of blood T cell repertoires in COVID-19. Study details: Specimens from acute and convalescent COVID-19 originated in the United States, Italy and Spain.

As handled by the study authors: Reference gene primers were amplified, and this amplification served to estimate nucleated cell counts. TCRdb's table, derived via immunoSEQ multiplex PCR, lists solely in-frame clones and lacks some. V and J calls and clone size are copied from that table; D and trimming were computed from the DNA. The data hold some 250,000 clones, with around 90% observed a single time. Germline CDR1 is MNHEY and CDR2 is SMNVEV (reference sequence). This CDR3 comprises 14 residues. Trimming stripped 3 bases from V and 4 bases from J, with 10 bases between. The clonotype was recovered from a man between 60 and 75 years old who had recovered from COVID-19. The sample comprised peripheral blood. J is TRBJ1-5 and V is TRBV27; no reliable D call. CDR3 in amino acids: CASSFAGGNQPQHF. The CDR3 DNA is TGTGCCAGCAGTTTCGCGGGCGGGAATCAGCCCCAGCATTTT.